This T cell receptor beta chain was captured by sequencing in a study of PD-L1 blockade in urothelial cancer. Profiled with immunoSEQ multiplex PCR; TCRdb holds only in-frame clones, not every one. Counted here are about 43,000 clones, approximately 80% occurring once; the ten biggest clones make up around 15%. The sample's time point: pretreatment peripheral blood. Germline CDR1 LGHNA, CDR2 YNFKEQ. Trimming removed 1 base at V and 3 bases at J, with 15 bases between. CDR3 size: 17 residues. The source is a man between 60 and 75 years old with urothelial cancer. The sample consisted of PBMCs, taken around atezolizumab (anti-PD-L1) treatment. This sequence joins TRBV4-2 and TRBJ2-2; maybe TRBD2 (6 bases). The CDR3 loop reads CASSQAPSRDYTGELFF. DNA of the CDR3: TGTGCCAGCAGCCAAGCACCCTCCCGGGACTACACCGGGGAGCTGTTTTTT.